Following are 27 T cell receptor beta chains from one sample sequenced in a study of OX40 agonist ivuxolimab in advanced cancers. TCRdb's copy holds only in-frame clones and misses some; the assay was immunoSEQ multiplex PCR. The sample carries about 80,000 clones, around 90% recorded once. Sequencing was performed on CD4+ or CD8+ T cells sorted from blood, taken in a trial of the OX40 agonist ivuxolimab. These receptors came from an adult with an advanced solid tumor such as melanoma, head and neck, liver or kidney cancer.

The CDR3 DNA is TGTGCCAGCAGCTTAGAGCGGGGAGAGACCCAGTACTTC. It yields the protein CASSLERGETQYF. The rearrangement links TRBV7-3 to TRBJ2-5; 7 bases fit TRBD2. The CDR3 has 13 amino acids. Germline V lookup: CDR1 SGHTA, CDR2 FQGTGA. Trimming cost V 2 bases and J 4 bases; bases outside gene matches: 1.

J is TRBJ2-2 and V is TRBV4-1, with D tentatively TRBD2 (7 bases). The germline V and J ends were trimmed by 2 bases and 2 bases, with 12 bases remaining between them. There are 16 residues in the CDR3. Germline V gives CDR1 MGHRA, CDR2 YSYEKL. The DNA for the CDR3 is TGCGCCAGCAGCCAAAAAGGGGGACTAAACACCGGGGAGCTGTTTTTT. Amino acid sequence: CASSQKGGLNTGELFF.

This clone was seen a few times. The V gene is TRBV18, the J gene TRBJ1-5; a weak D match, TRBD1 (5 bases). Trimming removed 3 bases from V and 4 bases from J, with 7 bases in between. Germline CDR1 KGHSH, CDR2 LQKENI. There are 13 residues in the CDR3. The CDR3 sequence: CASSPNRNQPQHF. As DNA, the CDR3 is TGTGCCAGCTCACCCAACAGGAATCAGCCCCAGCATTTT. Combining the CDR3 with reference TRBV18 and TRBJ1-5 gives the whole variable domain NAGVMQNPRHLVRRRGQEARLRCSPMKGHSHVYWYRQLPEEGLKFMVYLQKENIIDESGMPKERFSAEFPKEGPSILRIQQVVRGDSAAYFCASSPNRNQPQHFGDGTRLSIL.

The rearrangement uses TRBV14 and TRBJ2-5; the D is unclear. CDR1 is SGHDN, CDR2 FVKESK, per germline. The CDR3 spans 14 residues. V lost 1 base and J lost 5, with 11 bases in between. The DNA for the CDR3 is TGTGCCAGCAGCCAAGTGGTACAGTTTGAGACCCAGTACTTC. Translated, it gives CASSQVVQFETQYF.

The chain employs TRBV5-6 and TRBJ2-7; 12 bases fit TRBD1. V trimming: 4 bases; J trimming: 11 bases; junction bases outside the gene matches: 10. CDR1 is SGHDT, CDR2 YYEEEE, per germline. The CDR3 contains 14 residues. DNA of the CDR3: TGTGCCAGCAGCCGCCCCGGGACAGGGGGCGGGGAGTACTTC. Amino acids: CASSRPGTGGGEYF.

The V call is TRBV7-2, the J call TRBJ2-1; the match to TRBD2 covers 9 bases. Germline-derived CDR1 and CDR2 are SGHTA and FQGNSA. The V segment lost 2 bases and the J segment 6 bases; nucleotides outside the gene matches: 8. The CDR3 is made up of 16 amino acids. The CDR3 sequence: CASSLLWSSGVNEQFF. The CDR3 region has the DNA TGTGCCAGCAGCTTATTGTGGTCTAGCGGGGTCAATGAGCAGTTCTTC. The full variable domain, in which reference TRBV7-2 and TRBJ2-1 provide the parts outside the CDR3, is GAGVSQSPSNKVTEKGKDVELRCDPISGHTALYWYRQSLGQGLEFLIYFQGNSAPDKSGLPSDRFSAERTGGSVSTLTIQRTQQEDSAVYLCASSLLWSSGVNEQFFGPGTRLTVL.

This clone has just one count. The chain combines TRBV28 with TRBJ2-5; perhaps TRBD1 as D (6 bases). The CDR3 contains 15 residues. V lost 5 bases to trimming and J lost 1 base, with 14 bases between them. Germline V gene data show CDR1 as MDHEN and CDR2 as SYDVKM. The CDR3 region is CASSHFRDTQETQYF. CDR3 nucleotides: TGTGCCAGCAGTCATTTTCGGGACACCCAAGAGACCCAGTACTTC.

The chain joins TRBV7-3 to TRBJ2-1; 13 bases match TRBD2. CDR3 length: 17 residues. Looked up from germline, CDR1 is SGHTA and CDR2 is FQGTGA. V shed 5 bases, J shed 4 bases, and the junction held 8 bases outside the gene matches. The CDR3 here is CASSPSGLAGIYNEQFF. The CDR3 DNA reads as TGTGCCAGCAGCCCTTCGGGACTAGCGGGGATTTACAATGAGCAGTTCTTC.

J is TRBJ2-1 and V is TRBV2; TRBD2 aligns across 13 bases. Germline CDR1 reads SNHLY; CDR2 reads FYNNEI. The V segment lost 11 bases and the J segment 9 bases; nucleotides outside the gene matches: 7. The CDR3 loop spans 13 amino acids. The CDR3 here is CACRGLAGAEQFF. The CDR3 DNA follows: TGTGCCTGTCGCGGACTAGCGGGAGCTGAGCAGTTCTTC.

The gene calls are TRBV5-6 and TRBJ1-4, with D unresolved. Germline V lookup: CDR1 SGHDT, CDR2 YYEEEE. This CDR3 spans 16 amino acids. With 3 bases removed from V and 6 bases from J, the gap between germline ends came to 18 bases. CDR3 bases: TGTGCCAGCAGCTCCCCCGGGGAGGGCACAGATGAAAAACTGTTTTTT. This encodes CASSSPGEGTDEKLFF.

The table lists this clone with a few counts. The rearrangement uses TRBV5-1 and TRBJ2-3; 7 nucleotides line up with TRBD1. With 4 bases clipped from V and 1 base from J, the junction kept 9 bases outside the gene matches. Germline CDR1 SGHRS, CDR2 YFSETQ. The CDR3 loop spans 16 amino acids. The CDR3 DNA sequence: TGCGCCAGCAGCAAAATGGACAGGTGGGGCACAGATACGCAGTATTTT. Encoded protein: CASSKMDRWGTDTQYF.

This sequence joins TRBV28 and TRBJ1-5; weak D call: TRBD1 (5 bases). This CDR3 spans 13 amino acids. V dropped 4 bases and J dropped 11 bases, with 15 bases sitting between them. The germline gives CDR1 MDHEN, CDR2 SYDVKM. CDR3 sequence: CASSSLKGLSQHF. CDR3 DNA sequence: TGTGCCAGCAGTTCCTTAAAGGGGCTCTCCCAGCATTTT.

The chain recombines TRBV7-9 with TRBJ2-3; D not resolved. Germline CDR1 and CDR2: SEHNR and FQNEAQ (reference sequence). V lost 1 base to trimming and J lost 1 base, with 6 bases between them. CDR3 length: 14 amino acids. For the CDR3, the DNA is TGTGCCAGCAGCTTAGAACGGGGCACAGATACGCAGTATTTT. Translation gives CASSLERGTDTQYF.

The rearrangement joins TRBV27 to TRBJ2-3; D remains ambiguous. Germline-derived CDR1 and CDR2 are MNHEY and SMNVEV (reference sequence). Trimming removed 3 bases at V and 0 bases at J, with 10 bases between. The CDR3 totals 15 residues. In DNA form, the CDR3 reads TGTGCCAGCAGTTTTAGGCTAGGGAGCACAGATACGCAGTATTTT. Its translation: CASSFRLGSTDTQYF.

The chain carries TRBV7-2 and TRBJ2-4; the D call may be TRBD1 or TRBD2 (6 bases each). The germline CDR1 and CDR2 sequences are SGHTA and FQGNSA. The CDR3 extends over 14 amino acids. Trimming cost V 2 bases and J 6 bases, with 11 bases left between them. The CDR3 reads CASSLSRDINIQYF. CDR3 bases: TGTGCCAGCAGCTTATCGCGGGACATAAACATTCAGTACTTC.

This chain uses TRBV11-2 with TRBJ1-3; 8 nucleotides agree with TRBD1. Germline lookup yields CDR1 SGHAT and CDR2 FQNNGV. The CDR3 is 14 residues long. J was trimmed by 7 bases and V by 1 base; bases with no gene match: 3. The CDR3: CASSLGQGPNTIYF. CDR3 DNA sequence: TGTGCCAGCAGCTTAGGACAGGGGCCGAACACCATATATTTT.

The chain carries TRBV30 and TRBJ2-1; 8 nucleotides match TRBD1. The germline V gene encodes CDR1 GTSNPN and CDR2 SVGIG (reference sequence). Trimming at V came to 5 bases and at J to 10 bases, leaving 4 bases not matched to a gene. The CDR3 totals 11 residues. In nucleotides, the CDR3 is TGTGCCTGGGGACAGGGTCACGAGCAGTTCTTC. This codes for CAWGQGHEQFF.

The chain uses TRBV6-5 and TRBJ2-5, with D unresolved. Germline values: CDR1 MNHEY, CDR2 SVGAGI. The CDR3 extends over 14 amino acids. The V and J ends lost 2 bases and 1 base respectively, with 8 bases between them. The CDR3 DNA follows: TGTGCCAGCAGTTACGGGAACTTCCAAGAGACCCAGTACTTC. Its translation: CASSYGNFQETQYF.

The genes are TRBV9 and TRBJ2-4; TRBD1 matches 10 bases. The trim removed 3 bases at V and 6 bases at J, leaving 3 bases unmatched. The CDR3 sequence is 14 residues long. The germline gives CDR1 SGDLS, CDR2 YYNGEE. CDR3 bases: TGTGCCAGCAGCGCCAGGGACAGGGGAAACATTCAGTACTTC. Its protein is CASSARDRGNIQYF.

This clone was detected once. The rearrangement joins TRBV4-3 to TRBJ1-2; 7 bases map to TRBD1. V lost 8 bases and J lost 6; bases outside the gene matches: 12. The CDR3 runs to 14 residues. Germline values: CDR1 LGHNA, CDR2 YSLEER. The chain's CDR3 is CASSRTGEGDGYTF. CDR3 DNA sequence: TGCGCCAGCTCTCGAACAGGGGAAGGGGATGGCTACACCTTC.

This clone is a singleton in its sample. The chain links TRBV23-1 to TRBJ2-7; D is unresolved. TRBV23-1 is noted as an ORF with a role that remains uncertain. The CDR3 is made up of 15 amino acids. The V gene lost 0 bases and the J gene lost 3 bases, with 12 bases spanning the gap. The CDR3 loop is CASSQSRPNFYEQYF. In DNA form, the CDR3 reads TGCGCCAGCAGTCAATCCAGACCGAATTTCTACGAGCAGTACTTC.

The chain couples TRBV7-3 to TRBJ2-2; D is undetermined. The V gene lost 1 base and the J gene lost 5 bases, with 8 bases spanning the gap. The CDR3 runs 14 residues. Germline CDR1 SGHTA, CDR2 FQGTGA. The CDR3 here is CASSLKFGTGELFF. CDR3 nucleotide sequence: TGTGCCAGCAGCTTAAAGTTCGGAACCGGGGAGCTGTTTTTT.

The chain has TRBV6-6 and TRBJ2-1; D perhaps matches TRBD1 (6 bases). CDR1 MNHNY and CDR2 SVGAGI come from the germline V gene (reference sequence). The V end was cut by 6 bases, the J end by 7 bases, with 16 bases between. The length of the CDR3 is 14 residues. The CDR3 protein is CASRNGQFQNEQFF. The DNA for the CDR3 is TGTGCCAGCAGGAACGGACAGTTTCAAAATGAGCAGTTCTTC.

This chain links TRBV7-2 with TRBJ2-7; the D gene is possibly TRBD1 (5 bases). The CDR3 is made up of 11 amino acids. The germline V gene has CDR1 SGHTA and CDR2 FQGNSA. V lost 4 bases, J lost 8 bases, and 9 bases lay in between. The CDR3 sequence is CASSSYRQQYF. The CDR3 DNA reads as TGTGCCAGCAGCTCTTACAGGCAGCAGTACTTC.

This chain links TRBV7-8 with TRBJ1-2; tentatively, D is TRBD1 (5 bases). This CDR3 spans 15 amino acids. V gave up 2 bases and J gave up 4 bases, with 14 bases separating them. CDR1 is SGHVS and CDR2 is FQNEAQ in the germline V gene. The CDR3 DNA reads TGTGCCAGCAGCTTAAGTACAGGCTCGTTCTATGGCTACACCTTC. This translates into CASSLSTGSFYGYTF.

The chain uses TRBV9 and TRBJ2-3, with D possibly TRBD1 on 6 matching bases. Germline CDR1 SGDLS, CDR2 YYNGEE. Between the trimmed V and J ends, which lost 1 base and 1 base, there was a span of 10 bases. This CDR3 is 15 amino acids long. The CDR3 nucleotides are TGTGCCAGCAGCGTACAGGGGTACGGCACAGATACGCAGTATTTT. Its translation is CASSVQGYGTDTQYF.

The rearrangement links TRBV5-1 to TRBJ2-3; TRBD2 agrees at 9 bases. Per germline, CDR1 SGHRS and CDR2 YFSETQ. CDR3 length equals 16 residues. The junction had 3 bases not matched to a gene; V was cut back by 0 bases and J by 1 base. This CDR3 reads CASSLALAGGTDTQYF. In DNA, the CDR3 is TGCGCCAGCAGCTTGGCCTTAGCGGGAGGCACAGATACGCAGTATTTT.